The 5 T cell receptor beta chains below come from one sample, sequenced in a study of sequential checkpoint blockade in melanoma. Measured with immunoSEQ multiplex PCR; TCRdb has only the in-frame clones, and not every one. The profile shows 40,000 or so clones, 86% of them singletons. Treatment denoted: randomized to nivolumab then ipilimumab (arm A) or the reverse (arm B). The sample here was CD8+ T cells sorted from blood (inferred from file names), taken from a patient given nivolumab and ipilimumab in sequence. All receptors come from a human donor with melanoma.

The chain employs TRBV27 and TRBJ1-2; perhaps TRBD1 as D (5 bases). Germline CDR1 reads MNHEY; CDR2 reads SMNVEV (reference sequence). V shed 6 bases and J shed 4 bases, with 18 bases lying between them. The CDR3 has 15 amino acids. CDR3 coding DNA: TGTGCCAGCAGATTCAGTCGGGGGATGGCCTATGGCTACACCTTC. Translated: CASRFSRGMAYGYTF.

CDR3 amino acids: CASSPWTSGSGELFF. In nucleotides, the CDR3 is TGTGCCAGCAGTCCCTGGACTAGCGGGAGCGGGGAGCTGTTTTTT. J is TRBJ2-2 and V is TRBV6-5; TRBD2 agrees at 13 bases. The V gene's germline CDR1 is MNHEY and CDR2 SVGAGI. The junction had 4 bases not matched to a gene; V was cut back by 5 bases and J by 7 bases. This CDR3 comprises 15 residues.

The rearrangement uses TRBV27 and TRBJ2-7, with no clear D. Germline V gives CDR1 MNHEY, CDR2 SMNVEV (reference sequence). The V gene lost 5 bases and the J gene lost 5 bases, with 16 bases spanning the gap. This CDR3 region has 14 residues. The CDR3, as DNA: TGTGCCAGCAGTCATGGTGAGACTTTCAACGAGCAGTACTTC. Translating it yields CASSHGETFNEQYF.

The gene calls are TRBV5-4 and TRBJ2-7; D is possibly TRBD2 (5 bases). Trimming stripped 0 bases from V and 5 bases from J, with 12 bases between. The CDR3 is 14 residues long. CDR1 is SGHNT and CDR2 is YYREEE in the germline V gene (reference sequence). CDR3 DNA sequence: TGTGCCAGCAGCTTGGCGCTAGCTCTCAACGAGCAGTACTTC. Protein sequence: CASSLALALNEQYF.

CDR3 sequence: CASSPRSLVTGELFF. CDR3 DNA sequence: TGTGCCAGCAGTCCCCGGTCGTTGGTCACCGGGGAGCTGTTTTTT. This chain joins TRBV27 and TRBJ2-2; no firm D call. This CDR3 is 15 amino acids long. CDR1 and CDR2 from the germline V gene are MNHEY and SMNVEV (reference sequence). V lost 5 bases, J lost 4 bases, and 14 bases lay in between.